The clone carrying this TCR beta chain showed up many times. Its antigen is still unknown. TCRdb reprocessed the reads with MiXCR, giving one entry per CDR3 protein. The profile shows tens of thousands of distinct CDR3 sequences, 20% to 25% of them singletons. This sample is drawn from a study of T cell repertoires in cytomegalovirus infection. Study conclusions and caveats: HLA-C-restricted TCR beta clonotypes specific for CMV led the ex vivo response. Public TCR beta family frequency separated CMV-and-HLA carriers, including in an independent cohort.

Per the germline V gene, CDR1 is SEHNR and CDR2 is FQNEAQ (reference sequence). V shed 5 bases and J shed 6 bases, with 11 bases lying between them. The CDR3 runs 12 residues. The V gene is TRBV7-9, the J gene TRBJ2-7; D is unresolved. This receptor was identified in a human donor in good health (CMV status not recorded). Some clones in this sample may be carry-over from other donors' samples. The sample taken for sequencing was PBMCs, sequenced either directly or after in vitro stimulation (not recorded which). The CDR3 DNA reads as TGTGCCAGCAGCCCCGCGACATCCGAGCAGTACTTC. Translated: CASSPATSEQYF.